This T cell receptor beta chain is from a study of blood T cell repertoires in COVID-19. Study-wide background: COVID-19 samples, acute and convalescent, were from the United States, Italy and Spain. PBMCs, B-cell-depleted T cells, or T cells provided the cDNA or gDNA that made up the material.

The CDR3 consists of 12 residues. V was shortened by 5 bases and J by 15 bases, with 14 bases between the two germline ends. Germline V gene lookup returns CDR1 SGHAT and CDR2 FQNNGV. In the original workflow: Amplification of reference gene primers was used by the study to estimate nucleated cell counts. Profiling relied on immunoSEQ multiplex PCR, and the TCRdb table lists in-frame clones only, not all of them. V, J and clone size are those of that table, while D and trimming were read from the DNA. The sample carries about 190,000 clones, approximately 79% recorded once. Sequencing was done on a sample of peripheral blood. The clonotype was recovered from a woman in her fifties or sixties with acute or convalescent COVID-19. The rearrangement links TRBV11-2 to TRBJ1-6; no definite D call. CDR3 nucleotides: TGTGCCAGCAGCCCCGCGGTACCCGTCCTCCACTTT. Residues: CASSPAVPVLHF.